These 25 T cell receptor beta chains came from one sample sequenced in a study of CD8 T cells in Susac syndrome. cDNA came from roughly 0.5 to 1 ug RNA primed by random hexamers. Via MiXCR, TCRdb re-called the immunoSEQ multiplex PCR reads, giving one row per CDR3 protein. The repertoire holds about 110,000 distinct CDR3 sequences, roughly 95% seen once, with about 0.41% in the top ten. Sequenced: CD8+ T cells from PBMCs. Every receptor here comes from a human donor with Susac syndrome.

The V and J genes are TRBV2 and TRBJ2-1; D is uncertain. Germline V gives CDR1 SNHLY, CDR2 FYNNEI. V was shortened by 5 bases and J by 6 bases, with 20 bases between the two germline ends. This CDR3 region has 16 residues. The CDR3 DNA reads TGTGCCAGCAGTACCTTTCAGCCTATGGTCAGCAATGAGCAGTTCTTC. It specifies CASSTFQPMVSNEQFF.

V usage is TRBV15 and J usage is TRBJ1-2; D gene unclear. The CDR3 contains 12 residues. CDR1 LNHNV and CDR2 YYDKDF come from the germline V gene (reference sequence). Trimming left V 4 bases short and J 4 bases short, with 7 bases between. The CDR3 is CATSIGTYGYTF. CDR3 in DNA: TGTGCCACCAGCATAGGAACCTATGGCTACACCTTC.

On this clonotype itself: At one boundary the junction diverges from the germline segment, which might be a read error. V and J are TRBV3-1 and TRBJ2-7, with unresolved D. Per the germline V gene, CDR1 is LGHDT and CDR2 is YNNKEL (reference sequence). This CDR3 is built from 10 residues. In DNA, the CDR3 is TGTGCCAGCAGCCAACCGTCTACCCTCTTC. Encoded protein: CASSQPSTLF.

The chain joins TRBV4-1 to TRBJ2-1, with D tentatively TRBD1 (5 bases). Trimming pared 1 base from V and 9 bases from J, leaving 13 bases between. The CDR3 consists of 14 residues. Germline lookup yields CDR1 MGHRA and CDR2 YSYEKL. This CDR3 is CASSQVAGKVEQFF. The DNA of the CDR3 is TGCGCCAGCAGCCAAGTCGCAGGGAAGGTTGAGCAGTTCTTC.

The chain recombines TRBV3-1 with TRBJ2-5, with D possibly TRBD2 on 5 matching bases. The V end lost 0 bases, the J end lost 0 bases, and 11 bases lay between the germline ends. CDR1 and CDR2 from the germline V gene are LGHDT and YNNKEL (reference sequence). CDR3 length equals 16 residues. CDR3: CASSQDSGGHQETQYF. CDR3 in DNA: TGTGCCAGCAGCCAAGATTCTGGAGGTCACCAAGAGACCCAGTACTTC.

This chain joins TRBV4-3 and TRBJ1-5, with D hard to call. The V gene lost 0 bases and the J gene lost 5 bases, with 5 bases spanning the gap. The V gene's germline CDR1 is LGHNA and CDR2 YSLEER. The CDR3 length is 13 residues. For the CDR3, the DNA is TGCGCCAGCAGCCAAGATTCCGATCAGCCCCAGCATTTT. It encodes CASSQDSDQPQHF.

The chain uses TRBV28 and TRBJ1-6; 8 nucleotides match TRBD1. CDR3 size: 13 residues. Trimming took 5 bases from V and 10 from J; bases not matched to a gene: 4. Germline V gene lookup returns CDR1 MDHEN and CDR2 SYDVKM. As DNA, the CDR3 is TGTGCCAGCAGTAACAGGGGGAGATCACCCCTCCACTTT. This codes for CASSNRGRSPLHF.

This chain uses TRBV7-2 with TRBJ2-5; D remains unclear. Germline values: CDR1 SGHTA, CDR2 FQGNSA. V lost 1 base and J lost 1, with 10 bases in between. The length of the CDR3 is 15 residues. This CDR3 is CASSLESHPQETQYF. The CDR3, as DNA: TGTGCCAGCAGCTTAGAATCTCACCCCCAAGAGACCCAGTACTTC. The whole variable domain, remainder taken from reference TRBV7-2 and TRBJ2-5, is GAGVSQSPSNKVTEKGKDVELRCDPISGHTALYWYRQSLGQGLEFLIYFQGNSAPDKSGLPSDRFSAERTGGSVSTLTIQRTQQEDSAVYLCASSLESHPQETQYFGPGTRLLVL.

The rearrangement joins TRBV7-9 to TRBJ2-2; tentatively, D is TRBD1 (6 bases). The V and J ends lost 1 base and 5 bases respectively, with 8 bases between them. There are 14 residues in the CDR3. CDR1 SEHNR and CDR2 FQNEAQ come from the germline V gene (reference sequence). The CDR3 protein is CASSLGTVTGELFF. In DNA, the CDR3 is TGTGCCAGCAGCTTAGGGACAGTTACCGGGGAGCTGTTTTTT.

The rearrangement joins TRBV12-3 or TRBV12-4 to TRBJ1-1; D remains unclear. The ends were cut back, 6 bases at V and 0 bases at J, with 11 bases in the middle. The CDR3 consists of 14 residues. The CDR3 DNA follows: TGTGCCAGCAGCCTTATGCATATGAACACTGAAGCTTTCTTT. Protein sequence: CASSLMHMNTEAFF.

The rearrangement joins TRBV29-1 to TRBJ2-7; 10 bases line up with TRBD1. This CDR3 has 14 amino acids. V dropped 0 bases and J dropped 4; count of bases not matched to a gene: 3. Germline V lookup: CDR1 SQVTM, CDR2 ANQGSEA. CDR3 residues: CSVEEGTGDYEQYF. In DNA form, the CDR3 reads TGCAGCGTTGAAGAGGGGACAGGGGATTACGAGCAGTACTTC.

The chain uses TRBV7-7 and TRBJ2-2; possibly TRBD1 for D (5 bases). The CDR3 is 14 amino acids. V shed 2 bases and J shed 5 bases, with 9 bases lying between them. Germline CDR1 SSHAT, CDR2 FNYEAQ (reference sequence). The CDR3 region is CASSLRPGTGELFF. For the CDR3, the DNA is TGTGCCAGCAGCTTACGGCCAGGGACCGGGGAGCTGTTTTTT.

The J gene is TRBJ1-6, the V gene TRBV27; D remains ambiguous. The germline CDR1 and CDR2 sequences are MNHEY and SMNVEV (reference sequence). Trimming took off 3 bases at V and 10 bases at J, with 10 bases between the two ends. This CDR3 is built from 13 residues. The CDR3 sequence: CASSFSVGSPLHF. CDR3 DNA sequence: TGTGCCAGCAGTTTCTCGGTTGGGTCACCCCTCCACTTT.

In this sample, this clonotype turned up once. The CDR3 DNA sequence: TGCGCCAGCAGCCAAGACTGGGACAGTGGCCACGAGCAGTACTTC. Translated, it gives CASSQDWDSGHEQYF. V and J are TRBV4-3 and TRBJ2-7; TRBD1 matches at 7 bases. Germline V gene lookup returns CDR1 LGHNA and CDR2 YSLEER. The trim removed 0 bases at V and 5 bases at J, leaving 7 bases unmatched. The length of the CDR3 is 15 residues.

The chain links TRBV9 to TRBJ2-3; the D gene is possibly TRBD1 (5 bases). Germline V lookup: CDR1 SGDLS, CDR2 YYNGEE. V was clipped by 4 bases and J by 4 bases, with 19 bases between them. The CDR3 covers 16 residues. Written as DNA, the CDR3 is TGTGCCAGCAGCCTACCATCAACAGGAGAAGCAGATACGCAGTATTTT. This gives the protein CASSLPSTGEADTQYF.

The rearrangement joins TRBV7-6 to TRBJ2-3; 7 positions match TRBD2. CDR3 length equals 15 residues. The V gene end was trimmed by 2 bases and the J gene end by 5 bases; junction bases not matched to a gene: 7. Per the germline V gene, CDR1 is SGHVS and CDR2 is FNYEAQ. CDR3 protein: CASSLYPGGQDTQYF. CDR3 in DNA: TGTGCCAGCAGCTTATACCCGGGGGGTCAAGATACGCAGTATTTT. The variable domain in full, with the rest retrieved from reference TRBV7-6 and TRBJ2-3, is GAGVSQSPRYKVTKRGQDVALRCDPISGHVSLYWYRQALGQGPEFLTYFNYEAQQDKSGLPNDRFSAERPEGSISTLTIQRTEQRDSAMYRCASSLYPGGQDTQYFGPGTRLTVL.

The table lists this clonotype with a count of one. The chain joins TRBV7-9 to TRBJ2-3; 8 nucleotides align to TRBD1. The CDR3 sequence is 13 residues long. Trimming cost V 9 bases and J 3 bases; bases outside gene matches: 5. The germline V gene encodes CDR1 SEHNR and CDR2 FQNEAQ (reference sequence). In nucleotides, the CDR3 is TGTGCCAGTGAGACAGGGGCTACAGATACGCAGTATTTT. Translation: CASETGATDTQYF.

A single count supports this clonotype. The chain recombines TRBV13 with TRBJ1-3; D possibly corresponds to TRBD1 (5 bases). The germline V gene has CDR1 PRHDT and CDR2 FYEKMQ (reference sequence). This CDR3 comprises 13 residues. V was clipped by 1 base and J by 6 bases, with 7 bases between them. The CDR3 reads CASSLVGLNTIYF. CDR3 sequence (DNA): TGTGCCAGCAGCTTAGTGGGGCTAAACACCATATATTTT.

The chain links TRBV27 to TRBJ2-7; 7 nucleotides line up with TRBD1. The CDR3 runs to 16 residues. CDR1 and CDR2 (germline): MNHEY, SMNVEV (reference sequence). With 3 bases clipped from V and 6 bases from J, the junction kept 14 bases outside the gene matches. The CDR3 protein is CASSFSAGTAKSEQYF. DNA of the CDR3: TGTGCCAGCAGTTTCTCAGCCGGGACAGCTAAAAGCGAGCAGTACTTC.

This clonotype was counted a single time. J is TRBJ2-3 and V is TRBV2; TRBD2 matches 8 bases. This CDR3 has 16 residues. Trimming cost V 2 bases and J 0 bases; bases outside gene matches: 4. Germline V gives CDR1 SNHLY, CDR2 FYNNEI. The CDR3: CASSETRGGSTDTQYF. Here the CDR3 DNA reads TGTGCCAGCAGTGAAACACGGGGGGGGAGCACAGATACGCAGTATTTT.

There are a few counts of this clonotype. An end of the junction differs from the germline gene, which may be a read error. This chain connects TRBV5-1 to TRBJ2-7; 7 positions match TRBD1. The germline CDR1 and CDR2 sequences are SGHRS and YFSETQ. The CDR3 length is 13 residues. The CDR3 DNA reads TGTGCCAGCAGCCTCGGAACAGGGGACGAGCAGTACTTC. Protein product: CASSLGTGDEQYF. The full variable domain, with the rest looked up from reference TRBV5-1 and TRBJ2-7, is KAGVTQTPRYLIKTRGQQVTLSCSPISGHRSVSWYQQTPGQGLQFLFEYFSETQRNKGNFPGRFSGRQFSNSRSEMNVSTLELGDSALYLCASSLGTGDEQYFGPGTRLTVT.

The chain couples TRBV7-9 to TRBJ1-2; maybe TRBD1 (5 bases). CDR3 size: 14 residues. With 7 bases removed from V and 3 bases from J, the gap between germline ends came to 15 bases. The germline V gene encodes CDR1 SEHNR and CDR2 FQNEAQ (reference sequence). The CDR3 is CASTSEGGDYGYTF. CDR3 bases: TGTGCCAGCACCTCGGAGGGAGGGGACTATGGCTACACCTTC. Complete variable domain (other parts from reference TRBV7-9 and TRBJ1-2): DTGVSQNPRHKITKRGQNVTFRCDPISEHNRLYWYRQTLGQGPEFLTYFQNEAQLEKSRLLSDRFSAERPKGSFSTLEIQRTEQGDSAMYLCASTSEGGDYGYTFGSGTRLTVV.

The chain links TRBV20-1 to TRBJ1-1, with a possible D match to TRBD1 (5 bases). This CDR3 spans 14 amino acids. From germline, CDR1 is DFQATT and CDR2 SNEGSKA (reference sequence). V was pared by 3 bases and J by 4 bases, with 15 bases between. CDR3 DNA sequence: TGCAGTGCTAGCGATAGGGGCTGGGGCACTGAAGCTTTCTTT. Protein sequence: CSASDRGWGTEAFF.

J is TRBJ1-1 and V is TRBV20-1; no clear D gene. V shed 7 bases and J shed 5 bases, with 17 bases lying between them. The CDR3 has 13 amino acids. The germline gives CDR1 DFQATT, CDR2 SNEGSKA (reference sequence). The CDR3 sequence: CSGEWREVTEAFF. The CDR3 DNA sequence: TGCAGTGGAGAATGGAGGGAAGTAACTGAAGCTTTCTTT.

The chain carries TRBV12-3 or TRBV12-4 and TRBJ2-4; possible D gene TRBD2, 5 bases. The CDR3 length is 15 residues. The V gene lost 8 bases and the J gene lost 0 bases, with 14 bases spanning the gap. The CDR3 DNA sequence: TGTGCCAGCTCGCCCGGCGGGCCAGCCAAAAACATTCAGTACTTC. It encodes CASSPGGPAKNIQYF.